A selection of T cell receptor beta chains follows, all from one sample in a study of T cell responses to AZD1222 COVID-19 vaccine. Only in-frame clones appear in the TCRdb table, and some are missing; sequencing was by immunoSEQ multiplex PCR. The sample yields over 150,000 clones, around 89% seen once. The sample consisted of peripheral blood, taken 28 days after the second AZD1222 dose. These receptors all come from an adult who received the AZD1222 COVID-19 vaccine. CDR3s include the opening cysteine and the closing phenylalanine or tryptophan. Each record gives: V gene, clone size, J gene, D gene, CDR3 protein, CDR3 DNA. D genes are given only for firm matches. Size tells how often a clone was seen (once, few, many) or the class of an expanded clone, and some rows leave it out.

>TRBV4-2|-|TRBJ2-3|-
CASSQVKLDTQYF
TGTGCCAGCAGCCAAGTTAAACTTGATACGCAGTATTTT
>TRBV11-2|-|TRBJ2-1|-
CASSLVPGPYNEQFF
TGTGCCAGCAGCTTAGTCCCGGGCCCCTACAATGAGCAGTTCTTC
>TRBV5-1|-|TRBJ1-3|-
CASSLSPAAALSGNTIYF
TGCGCCAGCAGCTTGTCCCCAGCGGCAGCCTTGTCTGGAAACACCATATATTTT
>TRBV5-6|-|TRBJ2-3|-
CASRPYDTDTQYF
TGTGCCAGCAGACCTTATGACACAGATACGCAGTATTTT
>TRBV28|-|TRBJ1-1|-
CASSLPSKMNTEAFF
TGTGCCAGCAGTTTGCCCTCGAAAATGAACACTGAAGCTTTCTTT
>TRBV7-2|-|TRBJ2-2|TRBD1
CASSSLTGHTGELFF
TGTGCCAGCAGCTCCTTGACAGGGCACACCGGGGAGCTGTTTTTT
>TRBV28|few|TRBJ2-5|TRBD2
CASSPGSAGRETQYF
TGTGCCAGCAGTCCCGGTTCAGCGGGGAGGGAGACCCAGTACTTC
>TRBV19|-|TRBJ1-5|-
CASSFLPTEQPQHF
TGTGCCAGTAGCTTTTTACCGACGGAGCAGCCCCAGCATTTT
>TRBV19|-|TRBJ1-5|-
CASSPMAQPQHF
TGTGCCAGTAGTCCAATGGCTCAGCCCCAGCATTTT
>TRBV5-8|-|TRBJ1-2|TRBD1
CASSYRRTGRPNGYTF
TGTGCCAGCAGCTACCGGCGGACAGGCAGGCCTAATGGCTACACCTTC
>TRBV11-1|-|TRBJ1-1|-
CASSGRNRTLNTEAFF
TGTGCCAGCAGCGGAAGAAACCGGACTTTGAACACTGAAGCTTTCTTT
>TRBV2|-|TRBJ1-3|-
CASSPDAGNTIYF
TGTGCCAGCAGTCCAGATGCAGGAAACACCATATATTTT
>TRBV15|-|TRBJ1-2|-
CATSRDIRNGYTF
TGTGCCACCAGCAGAGATATCCGGAATGGCTACACCTTC
>TRBV5-4|-|TRBJ1-3|-
CASSLGGLGNTIYF
TGTGCCAGCAGCTTAGGGGGGTTAGGAAACACCATATATTTT
>TRBV20-1|-|TRBJ2-3|-
CSAPSQDTQYF
TGCAGTGCTCCTAGCCAAGATACGCAGTATTTT
>TRBV7-9|-|TRBJ2-7|TRBD2
CASSLGGGYGQYF
TGTGCCAGCAGCTTAGGGGGAGGGTACGGGCAGTACTTC
>TRBV14|-|TRBJ1-2|-
CASSQDPATGYTF
TGTGCCAGCAGCCAAGATCCGGCGACTGGCTACACCTTC
>TRBV4-3|-|TRBJ2-7|TRBD1
CASSHRTGPTYEQYF
TGCGCCAGCAGCCACCGGACAGGGCCAACCTACGAGCAGTACTTC
>TRBV12-5|-|TRBJ1-1|-
CASGWVGGPNTEAFF
TGTGCTAGTGGTTGGGTGGGGGGCCCAAACACTGAAGCTTTCTTT
>TRBV5-1|-|TRBJ1-2|-
CASSQTGLRGYTF
TGCGCCAGCAGCCAAACAGGGCTCCGTGGCTACACCTTC
>TRBV9|many|TRBJ2-1|TRBD2
CASSRSGNYNEQFF
TGTGCCAGCAGTCGTAGCGGGAACTACAATGAGCAGTTCTTC
>TRBV4-3|-|TRBJ1-5|-
CASSQDWTGSNQPQHF
TGCGCCAGCAGCCAAGATTGGACGGGTAGCAATCAGCCCCAGCATTTT
>TRBV6-1|once|TRBJ2-7|-
CASSEIFTGRYEQYF
TGTGCCAGCAGTGAAATTTTCACAGGAAGATACGAGCAGTACTTC
>TRBV19|once|TRBJ1-1|-
CASRNPTGNTEAFF
TGTGCCAGTAGAAATCCGACGGGGAACACTGAAGCTTTCTTT
>TRBV3-1/TRBV3-2|-|TRBJ1-2|-
CASSPRQADGYTF
TGTGCCAGCAGCCCACGGCAGGCAGATGGCTACACCTTC
>TRBV7-9|-|TRBJ2-1|-
CASSLLRREQFF
TGTGCCAGCAGCTTATTAAGGCGAGAGCAGTTCTTC
>TRBV30|-|TRBJ1-6|-
CASTQTVRSPLHF
TGTGCCTCCACCCAGACAGTACGTTCACCCCTCCACTTT
>TRBV7-9|-|TRBJ1-3|-
CASSAHRSSGNTIYF
TGTGCCAGCAGCGCCCACAGGAGCTCTGGAAACACCATATATTTT
>TRBV6-6|-|TRBJ1-2|-
CASSKGQNYGYTF
TGTGCCAGCAGTAAAGGACAGAACTATGGCTACACCTTC
>TRBV5-6|few|TRBJ1-5|TRBD1
CASKKGTGGNQPQHF
TGTGCCAGCAAGAAGGGTACAGGGGGAAATCAGCCCCAGCATTTT
>TRBV19|once|TRBJ1-4|-
CASSPGHSEFVVHEKLFF
TGTGCCAGTAGCCCGGGACACTCGGAATTTGTTGTCCATGAAAAACTGTTTTTT
>TRBV11-2|-|TRBJ2-5|-
CASSLEGGNQYF
TGTGCCAGCAGCTTAGAAGGGGGAAACCAGTACTTC
>TRBV5-1|-|TRBJ2-2|-
CASSLGGPTGELFF
TGCGCCAGCAGCTTAGGGGGTCCCACCGGGGAGCTGTTTTTT
>TRBV30|-|TRBJ2-4|-
CAWSFTGTVNIQYF
TGTGCCTGGAGTTTCACCGGGACTGTAAACATTCAGTACTTC
>TRBV30|-|TRBJ1-2|-
CASPLGRNYGYTF
TGTGCCAGCCCGCTAGGCAGGAACTATGGCTACACCTTC
>TRBV6-5|-|TRBJ2-7|-
CASGMVGYEQYF
TGTGCCAGCGGAATGGTCGGCTACGAGCAGTACTTC
>TRBV5-1|-|TRBJ2-3|TRBD1
CASSLRTGRGISTDTQYF
TGCGCCAGCAGCCTAAGGACAGGTCGAGGGATTAGCACAGATACGCAGTATTTT
>TRBV3-1/TRBV3-2|-|TRBJ2-2|TRBD1
CASSRQGALNTGELFF
TGTGCCAGCAGCCGTCAGGGGGCGTTGAACACCGGGGAGCTGTTTTTT
>TRBV18|-|TRBJ1-3|-
CASLEEATIYF
TGTGCCAGCCTAGAAGAGGCTACCATATATTTT
>TRBV29-1|-|TRBJ2-3|TRBD2
CSVEEEKLAGLRGTDTQYF
TGCAGCGTTGAAGAGGAAAAACTAGCGGGGTTGCGGGGGACAGATACGCAGTATTTT
>TRBV7-2|-|TRBJ1-1|-
CASSWTKGNTEAFF
TGTGCCAGCAGTTGGACAAAGGGAAACACTGAAGCTTTCTTT
>TRBV19|-|TRBJ1-1|-
CASSAQVTIMNTEAFF
TGTGCCAGTAGTGCCCAGGTCACAATCATGAACACTGAAGCTTTCTTT
>TRBV3-1/TRBV3-2|once|TRBJ1-1|-
CASSPWGKGRHTEAFF
TGTGCCAGCAGCCCCTGGGGGAAGGGTAGACACACTGAAGCTTTCTTT
>TRBV30|-|TRBJ2-2|-
CACPRTVNTGELFF
TGTGCCTGCCCTCGGACGGTGAACACCGGGGAGCTGTTTTTT
>TRBV18|-|TRBJ1-4|-
CASSSGRWEKLFF
TGTGCCAGCTCAAGCGGAAGGTGGGAAAAACTGTTTTTT
>TRBV5-6|once|TRBJ2-6|-
CASSLTFLNSGANVLTF
TGTGCCAGCAGCCTGACATTCCTGAACTCTGGGGCCAACGTCCTGACTTTC
>TRBV4-1|-|TRBJ2-5|TRBD2
CASSHGLSGGEETQYF
TGCGCCAGCAGCCACGGCCTTAGCGGGGGAGAGGAGACCCAGTACTTC
>TRBV29-1|-|TRBJ1-2|-
CSVGEGDGYTF
TGCAGCGTTGGGGAGGGGGATGGCTACACCTTC
>TRBV5-4|-|TRBJ1-3|TRBD1
CASSLGQGNSPLSGNTIYF
TGTGCCAGCAGCTTGGGACAGGGTAACTCTCCTCTCTCTGGAAACACCATATATTTT
>TRBV9|-|TRBJ1-4|-
CASSPAGKVWYEEKLFF
TGTGCCAGCAGCCCGGCAGGTAAGGTATGGTACGAAGAAAAACTGTTTTTT
>TRBV5-1|-|TRBJ1-2|TRBD1
CASSLEGQGGGYTF
TGCGCCAGCAGCTTAGAAGGACAGGGGGGAGGCTACACCTTC
>TRBV2|-|TRBJ2-5|-
CASSLGRQETQYF
TGTGCCAGCAGCCTGGGACGGCAAGAGACCCAGTACTTC
>TRBV3-1/TRBV3-2|-|TRBJ1-4|TRBD1
CASSQEGQGAENEKLFF
TGTGCCAGCAGCCAAGAGGGGCAGGGGGCTGAGAATGAAAAACTGTTTTTT
>TRBV5-5|-|TRBJ2-1|-
CASSLAGVRSSEQFF
TGTGCCAGCAGCTTGGCGGGTGTCAGGTCCAGTGAGCAGTTCTTC
>TRBV9|-|TRBJ2-7|-
CASSPGGGHHYEQYF
TGTGCCAGCAGCCCTGGGGGGGGGCACCACTACGAGCAGTACTTC